These 17 T cell receptor beta chains share one sample of origin, sequenced in a study of blood T cell repertoires in COVID-19 (dated by TCRdb to the early 2020s). Library method: the immunoSEQ multiplex PCR assay. The clones in this table, taken by TCRdb from immuneACCESS, are in-frame only. Not every clone is retained; where verified, under half of the shortfall comes from an unresolved V gene, and the cause of the rest is unknown. This sample is represented by about 180,000 clones; roughly nine tenths of them were singletons. The ten largest clones take up 20% to 25% of the sample. The source material was peripheral blood. All receptors derive from a man aged 70 or older with active or convalescent COVID-19.

V usage is TRBV6-2 or TRBV6-3 and J usage is TRBJ1-4, with TRBD1 matching 10 bases. The CDR3 consists of 14 residues. V lost 4 bases and J lost 8; bases outside the gene matches: 4. CDR1 and CDR2 from the germline V gene are MNHEY and SVGEGT. The chain's CDR3 is CASSSRDRGEKLFF. CDR3 DNA sequence: TGTGCCAGCAGTTCACGGGACAGGGGCGAAAAACTGTTTTTT.

The gene calls are TRBV27 and TRBJ1-1, with 9 positions matching TRBD1. Trimming at V came to 5 bases and at J to 1 base, leaving 8 bases not matched to a gene. Germline V gene sequence: CDR1 MNHEY, CDR2 SMNVEV (reference sequence). The CDR3 length is 16 residues. The CDR3 loop is CASSTGQGLTNTEAFF. The CDR3 nucleotides read TGTGCCAGCAGTACTGGACAGGGGCTAACGAACACTGAAGCTTTCTTT.

This clone was counted once. Here the CDR3 reads CASSRDRASGNTIYF. In DNA, the CDR3 is TGTGCCAGTAGCCGGGACAGGGCATCTGGAAACACCATATATTTT. V and J are TRBV19 and TRBJ1-3, with TRBD1 matching over 9 bases. CDR1 and CDR2 (germline): LNHDA, SQIVND (reference sequence). J lost 1 base, V lost 6 bases, and 4 bases had no gene match. The CDR3 has 15 residues.

The V gene is TRBV19, the J gene TRBJ2-7; 11 bases align to TRBD2. CDR3 length: 15 amino acids. CDR1 LNHDA and CDR2 SQIVND come from the germline V gene (reference sequence). The junction had 6 bases not matched to a gene; V was cut back by 5 bases and J by 3 bases. This CDR3 reads CASSSRGTSGYEQYF. The CDR3 coding sequence is TGTGCCAGTAGTTCCCGGGGGACTAGCGGCTACGAGCAGTACTTC.

DNA of the CDR3: TGTGCCATCAGTGTGGGTGGGACAGGGGGTTCCTACGAGCAGTACTTC. Residues: CAISVGGTGGSYEQYF. The gene calls are TRBV10-3 and TRBJ2-7, with 11 bases fitting TRBD1. J lost 1 base, V lost 4 bases, and 6 bases had no gene match. The germline gives CDR1 ENHRY, CDR2 SYGVKD. The CDR3 extends over 16 amino acids.

This rearrangement joins TRBV4-1 to TRBJ2-7; possible D gene TRBD2, 6 bases. Germline-derived CDR1 and CDR2 are MGHRA and YSYEKL. V shed 0 bases and J shed 3 bases, with 30 bases lying between them. The CDR3 sequence is 21 residues long. The CDR3 sequence: CASSQDLWGRGGERPYYEQYF. The CDR3 DNA follows: TGCGCCAGCAGCCAAGATTTATGGGGACGAGGAGGGGAGCGACCTTACTACGAGCAGTACTTC.

The genes are TRBV27 and TRBJ2-1; D is undetermined. Germline CDR1 and CDR2: MNHEY and SMNVEV (reference sequence). The CDR3 loop spans 13 amino acids. Trimming cost V 2 bases and J 7 bases, with 9 bases left between them. CDR3 sequence reads: CASSLGNPNEQFF. CDR3 sequence (DNA): TGTGCCAGCAGTTTAGGCAACCCGAATGAGCAGTTCTTC.

This sequence joins TRBV5-1 and TRBJ1-1; D uncertain. The CDR3 extends over 14 amino acids. The V end was cut by 1 base, the J end by 4 bases, with 11 bases between. Germline V CDR1 and CDR2: SGHRS, YFSETQ. The CDR3 DNA reads TGCGCCAGCAGCTTGTACACGGGGAGCACTGAAGCTTTCTTT. Translated, it gives CASSLYTGSTEAFF.

This clone was seen only a few times. The V call is TRBV6-1, the J call TRBJ1-2, with D maybe TRBD1 (5 bases). There are 15 residues in the CDR3. Trimming took 2 bases from V and 7 from J, leaving 17 bases between them. CDR1 is MNHNS, CDR2 SASEGT, per germline. The CDR3 loop is CASSESTGRALGYTF. For the CDR3, the DNA is TGTGCCAGCAGTGAATCGACGGGCAGGGCGCTTGGCTACACCTTC.

The chain has TRBV5-1 and TRBJ1-3; D uncertain. V lost 0 bases and J 0 bases, leaving 7 bases between the germline ends. This CDR3 is built from 15 residues. Germline-derived CDR1 and CDR2 are SGHRS and YFSETQ. This chain's CDR3 is CASSLEPPSGNTIYF. As DNA, the CDR3 is TGCGCCAGCAGCTTGGAGCCGCCCTCTGGAAACACCATATATTTT. The variable domain in full, completed from reference TRBV5-1 and TRBJ1-3, reads KAGVTQTPRYLIKTRGQQVTLSCSPISGHRSVSWYQQTPGQGLQFLFEYFSETQRNKGNFPGRFSGRQFSNSRSEMNVSTLELGDSALYLCASSLEPPSGNTIYFGEGSWLTVV.

This chain connects TRBV18 to TRBJ1-2; 7 bases align to TRBD1. J gave up 7 bases and V 2 bases, and 4 bases lay outside the gene matches. This CDR3 contains 13 residues. Germline V lookup: CDR1 KGHSH, CDR2 LQKENI. The CDR3 sequence: CASSPEGASGYTF. CDR3 sequence (DNA): TGTGCCAGCTCACCAGAGGGGGCCAGTGGCTACACCTTC.

The chain has TRBV7-9 and TRBJ1-2, with TRBD1 as a possible D gene (5 bases). CDR3 length: 15 amino acids. V was cut by 3 bases and J by 6 bases, with 17 bases left in between. Germline CDR1 SEHNR, CDR2 FQNEAQ (reference sequence). DNA of the CDR3: TGTGCCAGCAGCTTTCATGGGGCAAGGAGCGATGGCTACACCTTC. Its translation: CASSFHGARSDGYTF.

The chain combines TRBV7-9 with TRBJ1-2; 9 bases fit TRBD1. Losses at the gene ends were 5 bases for V and 10 bases for J; bases not matched to a gene: 17. The length of the CDR3 is 16 residues. Germline CDR1 is SEHNR and CDR2 is FQNEAQ (reference sequence). Here the CDR3 reads CASSPLEGQGGLYYTF. DNA of the CDR3: TGTGCCAGCAGCCCCCTTGAGGGACAGGGAGGACTTTACTACACCTTC.

This clone was seen a few times. The J gene is TRBJ1-2, the V gene TRBV6-2 or TRBV6-3, with D tentatively TRBD1 (5 bases). The ends were cut back, 4 bases at V and 5 bases at J, with 14 bases in the middle. CDR1 is MNHEY, CDR2 SVGEGT, per germline. The CDR3 has 14 amino acids. The CDR3 region has the DNA TGTGCCAGCAGTTTTGGGCCGACAGCGTATGGCTACACCTTC. It is translated as CASSFGPTAYGYTF.

This clone was detected once. V gene TRBV3-1 (or the pseudogene TRBV3-2) combines with J gene TRBJ2-3, with 9 nucleotides matching TRBD2. CDR1 and CDR2 from the germline V gene are LGHDT and YNNKEL (reference sequence). The CDR3 spans 15 residues. V was pared by 8 bases and J by 6 bases, with 12 bases of the junction left unmatched. The CDR3 loop is CASSGSGGRGDTQYF. The CDR3 DNA reads TGTGCCAGCTCGGGCTCGGGCGGGAGGGGTGATACGCAGTATTTT.

This clone appeared a single time. V and J are TRBV19 and TRBJ2-6, with TRBD1 matching 9 bases. Looked up from germline, CDR1 is LNHDA and CDR2 is SQIVND (reference sequence). The ends lost 7 bases at V and 1 base at J; junction bases unmatched: 8. This CDR3 is built from 17 residues. CDR3: CASKTGTGFSGANVLTF. Here the CDR3 DNA reads TGTGCCAGTAAGACCGGGACAGGGTTTTCTGGGGCCAACGTCCTGACTTTC.

The chain links TRBV11-2 to TRBJ1-6; unclear D gene. The V end was cut by 5 bases, the J end by 14 bases, with 16 bases between. The CDR3 contains 13 residues. The germline V gene has CDR1 SGHAT and CDR2 FQNNGV. The CDR3: CASSLREGWSLHF. CDR3 nucleotide sequence: TGTGCCAGCAGCCTGCGGGAGGGTTGGTCCCTCCACTTT.